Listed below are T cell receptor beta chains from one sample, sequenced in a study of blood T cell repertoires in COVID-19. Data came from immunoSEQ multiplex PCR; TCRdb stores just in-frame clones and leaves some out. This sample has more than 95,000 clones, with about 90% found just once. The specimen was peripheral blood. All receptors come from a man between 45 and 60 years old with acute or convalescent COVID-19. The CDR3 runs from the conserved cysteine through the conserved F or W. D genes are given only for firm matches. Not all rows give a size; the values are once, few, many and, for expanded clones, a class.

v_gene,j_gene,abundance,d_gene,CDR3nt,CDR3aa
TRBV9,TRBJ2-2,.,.,TGTGCCAGCAGCGTAACTGGGCAGGGGTGGGACACCGGGGAGCTGTTTTTT,CASSVTGQGWDTGELFF
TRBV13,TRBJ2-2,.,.,TGTGCCAGCAGCCCCCGGGGGTCCGGGGAGCTGTTTTTT,CASSPRGSGELFF
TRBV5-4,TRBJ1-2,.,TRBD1,TGTGCCAGCAGCCAGGGACAGGACTACACCTTC,CASSQGQDYTF
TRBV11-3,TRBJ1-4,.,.,TGTGCCAGCAGCTTTTCAGGCCTCACAACTAATGAAAAACTGTTTTTT,CASSFSGLTTNEKLFF
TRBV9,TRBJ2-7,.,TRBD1,TGTGCCAGCAGCAGACAGACCGGGACAGGGGCCCACGAGCAGTACTTC,CASSRQTGTGAHEQYF
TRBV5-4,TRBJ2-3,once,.,TGTGCCAGCAGCTTGACAGGGCTTCGCACAGATACGCAGTATTTT,CASSLTGLRTDTQYF
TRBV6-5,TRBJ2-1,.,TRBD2,TGTGCCAGCAAAGCACTAGCGGGAGGGCCTCAGCAGTTCTTC,CASKALAGGPQQFF
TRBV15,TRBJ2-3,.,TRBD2,TGTGCCACCAGCAGGACTAGCGGGAGCACAGATACGCAGTATTTT,CATSRTSGSTDTQYF
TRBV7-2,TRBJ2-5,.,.,TGTGCCAGCAGAACCGCGGGTGGGGAGACCCAGTACTTC,CASRTAGGETQYF
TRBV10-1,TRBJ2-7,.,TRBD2,TGCGCCAGCAGTGATAGCGGGAGCTCCTACGAGCAGTACTTC,CASSDSGSSYEQYF
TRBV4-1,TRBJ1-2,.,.,TGCGCCAGCAGCCAAGTTGGGCACAGGGACTATGGCTACACCTTC,CASSQVGHRDYGYTF
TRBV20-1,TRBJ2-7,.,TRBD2,TGCAGTGCTAGTTCCCCCGGGACTAGCGGAAGCTACGAGCAGTACTTC,CSASSPGTSGSYEQYF
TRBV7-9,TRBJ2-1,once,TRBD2,TGTGCCAGCAGCTGGACTAGCGGGATGGTTGAGCAGTTCTTC,CASSWTSGMVEQFF
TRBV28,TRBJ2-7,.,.,TGTGCCAGCGTTAATGGGATTGGAGGGGCCTACGAGCAGTACTTC,CASVNGIGGAYEQYF
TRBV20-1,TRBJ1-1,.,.,TGCAGTGCTATGGTCCAGGTTGGGGCTTTCTTT,CSAMVQVGAFF
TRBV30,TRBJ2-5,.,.,TGTGCCTGGAGTTCCACCGAGGCCCAGTACTTC,CAWSSTEAQYF
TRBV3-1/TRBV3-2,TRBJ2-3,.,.,TGTGCCAGCGGCAAAGATACGCAGTATTTT,CASGKDTQYF
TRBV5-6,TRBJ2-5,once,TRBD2,TGTGCCAGCAGCCGGACTAGCGGGAGTTTTGGTGGCAGAGAGACCCAGTACTTC,CASSRTSGSFGGRETQYF
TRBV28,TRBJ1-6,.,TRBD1,TGTGCCAGCAGTTTATTCGAGGGGGCGATTTCACCCCTCCACTTT,CASSLFEGAISPLHF
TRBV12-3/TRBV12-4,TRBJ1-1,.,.,TGTGCCAGCATACAGAACACTGAAGCTTTCTTT,CASIQNTEAFF
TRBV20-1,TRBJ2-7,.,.,TGCAGTGCTAGGTTAGGGGTCGAGCAGTACTTC,CSARLGVEQYF
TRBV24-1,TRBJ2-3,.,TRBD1,TGTGCCACCAGTGATTTGCGAGACAGGGGGGGGCTTGGCACAGATACGCAGTATTTT,CATSDLRDRGGLGTDTQYF
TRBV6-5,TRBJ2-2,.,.,TGTGCCAGCAGTCCTCTAGTAGCCGGGGAGCTGTTTTTT,CASSPLVAGELFF
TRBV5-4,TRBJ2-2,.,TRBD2,TGTGCCAGCAGCCGATTAAACCTAGCGGGAGGCACCGGGGAGCTGTTTTTT,CASSRLNLAGGTGELFF
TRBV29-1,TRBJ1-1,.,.,TGCAGCGTGTCTATAGGGGGGGGCGGCACTGAAGCTTTCTTT,CSVSIGGGGTEAFF
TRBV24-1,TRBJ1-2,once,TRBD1,TGTGCCACCAGTGACCGAGCCTCGGACAGGGGGATCTATGGCTACACCTTC,CATSDRASDRGIYGYTF
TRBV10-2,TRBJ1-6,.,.,TGCGCCAGCAGTGACCTGGGCAGATCACCCCTCCACTTT,CASSDLGRSPLHF
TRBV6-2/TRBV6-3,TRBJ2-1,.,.,TGTGCCAGCAGTTACCCCGGGGAACAGGGTAAGGACAATGAGCAGTTCTTC,CASSYPGEQGKDNEQFF
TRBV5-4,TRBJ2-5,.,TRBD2,TGTGCCAGCAGCTCCCGGACTAGCGGGGGGGAGACCCAGTACTTC,CASSSRTSGGETQYF
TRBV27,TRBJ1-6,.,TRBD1,TGTGCCAGCTCCCAGGGACAGCCCAATTCACCCCTCCACTTT,CASSQGQPNSPLHF
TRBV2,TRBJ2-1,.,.,TGTGCCAGCAGAGACGGGAGCGAGATTGAGCAGTTCTTC,CASRDGSEIEQFF
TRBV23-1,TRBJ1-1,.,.,TGCGCCAGCAGTCAATCTCGGGAGGGGAACACTGAAGCTTTCTTT,CASSQSREGNTEAFF
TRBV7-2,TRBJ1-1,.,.,TGTGCCAGCAGCTTAGTCGGACAGCATCCGAACACTGAAGCTTTCTTT,CASSLVGQHPNTEAFF
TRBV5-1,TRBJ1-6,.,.,TGCGCCAGCAGCTTGAAGGGGTGGGATACGAATTCACCCCTCCACTTT,CASSLKGWDTNSPLHF
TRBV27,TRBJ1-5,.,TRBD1,TGTGCCAGCAGTCCACGGACAGGTAGCAATCAGCCCCAGCATTTT,CASSPRTGSNQPQHF
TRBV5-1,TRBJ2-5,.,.,TGCGCCAGCAGCTTGGTAGGGGGCCAAGAGACCCAGTACTTC,CASSLVGGQETQYF
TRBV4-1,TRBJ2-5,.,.,TGCGCCAGCAGCCAAGTCGAGGGAGGGGGAGAGACCCAGTACTTC,CASSQVEGGGETQYF
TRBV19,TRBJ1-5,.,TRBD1,TGTGCCAGTAGCACCGGGACAGGCAATCAGCCCCAGCATTTT,CASSTGTGNQPQHF
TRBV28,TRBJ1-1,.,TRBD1,TGTGCCAGCACGCGGGACAGGGATCTCACTGAAGCTTTCTTT,CASTRDRDLTEAFF
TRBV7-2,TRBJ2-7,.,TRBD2,TGTGCCAGCAGCATAGCGGGAGGGTTCTACGAGCAGTACTTC,CASSIAGGFYEQYF
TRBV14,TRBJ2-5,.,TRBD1,TGTGCCAGCAGCCTTCGACAGGGGGCTGGAACCCAGTACTTC,CASSLRQGAGTQYF
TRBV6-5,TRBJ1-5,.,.,TGTGCCAGCAGTTACGCCAGGTTCAATCAGCCCCAGCATTTT,CASSYARFNQPQHF
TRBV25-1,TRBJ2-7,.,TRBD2,TGTGCCAGCAGTCTCGGGACTACTTCCCCCTACGAGCAGTACTTC,CASSLGTTSPYEQYF
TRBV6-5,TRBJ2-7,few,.,TGTGCCAGCAGGACCGGGAACACCTACGAGCAGTACTTC,CASRTGNTYEQYF
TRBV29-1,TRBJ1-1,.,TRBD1,TGCAGCGTTAGGGACAGGGGGAGTTTCGCTGAAGCTTTCTTT,CSVRDRGSFAEAFF